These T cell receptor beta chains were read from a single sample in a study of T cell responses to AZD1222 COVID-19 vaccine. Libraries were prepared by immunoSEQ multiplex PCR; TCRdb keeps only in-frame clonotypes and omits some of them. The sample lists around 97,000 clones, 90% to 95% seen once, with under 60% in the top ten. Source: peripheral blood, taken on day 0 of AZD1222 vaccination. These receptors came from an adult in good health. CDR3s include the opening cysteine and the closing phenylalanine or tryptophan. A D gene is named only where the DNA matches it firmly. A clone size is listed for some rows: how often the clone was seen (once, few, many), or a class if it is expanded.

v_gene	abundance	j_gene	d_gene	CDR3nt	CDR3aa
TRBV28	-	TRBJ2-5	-	TGTGCCAGCGGGGGGATCCAAGAGACCCAGTACTTC	CASGGIQETQYF
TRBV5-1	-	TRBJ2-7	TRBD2	TGCGCCAGCAGCGGGGGACTAGCGGGAGCCTACGAGCAGTACTTC	CASSGGLAGAYEQYF
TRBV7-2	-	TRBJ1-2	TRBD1	TGTGCCAGCAGCTCAGGGGGGGGCCGGTGGACTAACTATGGCTACACCTTC	CASSSGGGRWTNYGYTF
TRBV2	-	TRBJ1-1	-	TGTGCCAGCAGTGCCCAGGGAGGAAGGATGACTGAAGCTTTCTTT	CASSAQGGRMTEAFF
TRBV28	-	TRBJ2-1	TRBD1	TGTGCCAGCAGTTTTTCGTCCGGGACAGGGAAGAATGAGCAGTTCTTC	CASSFSSGTGKNEQFF
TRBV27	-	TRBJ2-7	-	TGTGCCAGCAGTTTAAGAGGATGGGACACCTCCTACGAGCAGTACTTC	CASSLRGWDTSYEQYF
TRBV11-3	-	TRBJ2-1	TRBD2	TGTGCCAGCAGCTTAGATGGGCGGGAGGGCCAAGATGAGCAGTTCTTC	CASSLDGREGQDEQFF
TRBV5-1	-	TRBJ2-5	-	TGCGCCAGCAGCTTGGGACAGCTCCGTGAGACCCAGTACTTC	CASSLGQLRETQYF
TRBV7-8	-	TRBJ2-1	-	TGTGCCAGCAGCTTACGGACAATACTCAATGAGCAGTTCTTC	CASSLRTILNEQFF
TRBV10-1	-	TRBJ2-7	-	TGCGCCAGCAGACTCACAGGCCCCCCGTCCTACGAGCAGTACTTC	CASRLTGPPSYEQYF
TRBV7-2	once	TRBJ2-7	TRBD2	TGTGCCAGCAGCTTCGCAGCGGGAGACCCCTACGAGCAGTACTTC	CASSFAAGDPYEQYF
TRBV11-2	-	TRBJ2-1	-	TGTGCCAGCAGCTCCGACGTTGCCTACAATGAGCAGTTCTTC	CASSSDVAYNEQFF
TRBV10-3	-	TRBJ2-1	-	TGTGCCACTGGGGTTGGGCCCGAGCAGTTCTTC	CATGVGPEQFF
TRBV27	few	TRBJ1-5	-	TGTGCCAGCAGTTCGTTCCCCCCCTGGGGGGGGATGCAGCCCCAGCATTTT	CASSSFPPWGGMQPQHF
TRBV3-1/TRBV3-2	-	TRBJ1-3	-	TGTGCCAGCAGCCAAGATTATACGACAGGTGGAAACACCATATATTTT	CASSQDYTTGGNTIYF
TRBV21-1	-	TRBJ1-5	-	TGTGCCAGCAGCGATGGGGGGGAGGACGGTGGGCAGCCCCAGCATTTT	CASSDGGEDGGQPQHF
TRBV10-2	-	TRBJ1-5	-	TGCGCCAGCAGTGAGTCAGACAGGTATCAGCCCCAGCATTTT	CASSESDRYQPQHF
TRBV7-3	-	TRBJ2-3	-	TGTGCCAGCAGCTTAAGCGGAGTGACAGATACGCAGTATTTT	CASSLSGVTDTQYF
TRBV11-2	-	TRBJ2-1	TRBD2	TGTGCCAGCTCTAGCGGGAGCGTTGAGCAGTTCTTC	CASSSGSVEQFF
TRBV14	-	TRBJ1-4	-	TGTGCCAGCAGCCAAGAGAGACAGACCTCAACTAATGAAAAACTGTTTTTT	CASSQERQTSTNEKLFF
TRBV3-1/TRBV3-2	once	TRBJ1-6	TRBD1	TGTGCCAGCAGCCAGGACAGGAGTTCACCCCTCCACTTT	CASSQDRSSPLHF
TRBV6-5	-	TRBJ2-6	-	TGTGCCAGCAGTTACTCGATAGCAGGTGGGGCCAACGTCCTGACTTTC	CASSYSIAGGANVLTF
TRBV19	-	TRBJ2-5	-	TGTGCCAGTAGTAGGACGTGGGGGGCCGGAGAGACCCAGTACTTC	CASSRTWGAGETQYF
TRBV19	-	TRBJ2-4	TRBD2	TGTGCCAGTAGTATTTATTCGGGACTAGCGGGGTTTGAGGAAAGGGCCAAAAACATTCAGTACTTC	CASSIYSGLAGFEERAKNIQYF
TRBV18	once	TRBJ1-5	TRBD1	TGTGCCAGCTCACTTCGGACAGGGCGCCGCAATCAGCCCCAGCATTTT	CASSLRTGRRNQPQHF
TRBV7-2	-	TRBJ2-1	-	TGTGCCAGCAGCCGGTTTTTACAGGGGAGGGAGCAGTTCTTC	CASSRFLQGREQFF
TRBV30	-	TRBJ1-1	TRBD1	TGTGCCTTGGACACAGGGGGTTTGGTAGCTTTCTTT	CALDTGGLVAFF
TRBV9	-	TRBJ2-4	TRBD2	TGTGCCAGCAACCTCCGAACTAGCGGTTTAGCCAAAAACATTCAGTACTTC	CASNLRTSGLAKNIQYF
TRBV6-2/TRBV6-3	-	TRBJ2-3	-	TGTGCCAGCAGTTACATGGGACTTGATACGCAGTATTTT	CASSYMGLDTQYF
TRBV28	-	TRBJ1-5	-	TGTGCCAGCAGTTTATACGCAGGGGCACAGCCCCAGCATTTT	CASSLYAGAQPQHF
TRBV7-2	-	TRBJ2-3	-	TGTGCCAGCAGCTTAGGGTTTTCAGATACGCAGTATTTT	CASSLGFSDTQYF
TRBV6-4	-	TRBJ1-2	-	TGTGCCAGCCGCGCCGGGCTTCCGATAAAAAACTATGGCTACACCTTC	CASRAGLPIKNYGYTF
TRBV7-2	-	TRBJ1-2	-	TGTGCCAGCAGCCAAGGGGGTACCGGGAGATTGGATGGCTACACCTTC	CASSQGGTGRLDGYTF
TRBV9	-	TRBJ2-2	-	TGTGCCAGCAGCGTAGCGACAGGTTCCACCGGGGAGCTGTTTTTT	CASSVATGSTGELFF
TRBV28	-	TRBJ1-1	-	TGTGCCAGCACAAAAGCGGGGGGGGTGAACACTGAAGCTTTCTTT	CASTKAGGVNTEAFF
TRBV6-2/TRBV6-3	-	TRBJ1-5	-	TGTGCCAGCAGTTACTCCGACGGATACCCCACTTATAGCAATCAGCCCCAGCATTTT	CASSYSDGYPTYSNQPQHF
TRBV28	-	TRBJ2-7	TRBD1	TGTGCCAGCAGTTCTCGGACAGGGGCCCACTACGAGCAGTACTTC	CASSSRTGAHYEQYF
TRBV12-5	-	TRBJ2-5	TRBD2	TGTGCTAGCGGACTAGCGGGTGGGGAGACCCAGTACTTC	CASGLAGGETQYF
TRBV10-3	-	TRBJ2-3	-	TGTGCCATCAATACCGGCGCTAGCACAGATACGCAGTATTTT	CAINTGASTDTQYF
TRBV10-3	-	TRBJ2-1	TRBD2	TGTGCCATCAGTGACTCTAGCGGGAGGATCGGGAATGAGCAGTTCTTC	CAISDSSGRIGNEQFF
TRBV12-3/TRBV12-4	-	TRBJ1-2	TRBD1	TGTGCCAGCAGTCAGACAGGGGTAGGTGGCTACACCTTC	CASSQTGVGGYTF
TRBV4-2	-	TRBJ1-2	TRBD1	TGTGCCAGCAGCAAGGGGACAGGGGGGGATGGCTACACCTTC	CASSKGTGGDGYTF
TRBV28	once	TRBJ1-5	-	TGTGCCAGCAGTTTAAAGGGGCAGAGTCAGCCCCAGCATTTT	CASSLKGQSQPQHF
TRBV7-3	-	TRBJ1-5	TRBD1	TGTGCCAGCAGTTGGACAGGGATATATCAGCCCCAGCATTTT	CASSWTGIYQPQHF
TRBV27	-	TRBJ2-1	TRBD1	TGTGCCAGCAGTTTCCGGGACAGGGGTACAAATGAGCAGTTCTTC	CASSFRDRGTNEQFF
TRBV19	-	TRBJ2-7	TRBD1	TGTGCCAGTAGTGGTACCGGGACAGGGGCCTACGAGCAGTACTTC	CASSGTGTGAYEQYF
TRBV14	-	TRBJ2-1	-	TGTGCCAGCAGCCAAGAGCCCTCCTACATATTCTCCTACAATGAGCAGTTCTTC	CASSQEPSYIFSYNEQFF
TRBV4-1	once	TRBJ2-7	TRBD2	TGCGCCAGCAGCGAAACGGGACTAGATTACGAGCAGTACTTC	CASSETGLDYEQYF